This T cell receptor beta chain stems from a study of radiotherapy plus CTLA-4 blockade in lung cancer. The table came from immunoSEQ multiplex PCR; TCRdb's copy has only in-frame clones and leaves some out. The sample lists about 76,000 clones; approximately 80% were seen once. Trimming pared 2 bases from V and 8 bases from J, leaving 21 bases between. The CDR3 loop spans 15 amino acids. The germline V gene has CDR1 GTSNPN and CDR2 SVGIG (reference sequence). Source: peripheral blood, taken from a patient treated with radiotherapy plus ipilimumab. This chain links TRBV30 with TRBJ1-1, with D perhaps TRBD1 (5 bases). The sequence derives from a human donor with non-small cell lung cancer who had stable disease on radiotherapy plus ipilimumab. CDR3 sequence: CAWSPLGGYFSEAFF. The DNA for the CDR3 is TGTGCCTGGAGTCCGTTGGGGGGTTATTTTTCGGAAGCTTTCTTT.